This record covers a single TCR beta chain. The sample belongs to a study of blood T cells in healthy people across ages. PCR was performed a second time for about 6 to 12 cycles using a sample-barcoded 5' primer and a J-beta primer mix. One entry per CDR3 protein, called by TCRdb with MiXCR from the 5' RACE reads. The sample contains about 720,000 distinct CDR3 sequences, approximately 25% of which appear only once. The V and J ends lost 1 base and 7 bases respectively, with 16 bases between them. CDR1 SGHAT and CDR2 FQNNGV come from the germline V gene. The CDR3 extends over 16 amino acids. The same data also contributed to another study, on T cells of mothers and their children. That source reports: Barcodes for each sample and 2-4 random nucleotides were added by the M1S primer used in the second PCR. There were no persistent microchimeric T cell clones detected.

Sequencing used blood. V usage is TRBV11-2 and J usage is TRBJ2-2; D is perhaps TRBD2 (6 bases). The clonotype comes from a boy between 10 and 17 years old in good health. The CDR3 sequence is CASSLAGGKLFGELFF. The DNA of the CDR3 is TGTGCCAGCAGCTTAGCCGGGGGAAAGTTATTCGGGGAGCTGTTTTTT. Full variable domain (outside the CDR3, taken from reference TRBV11-2 and TRBJ2-2): EAGVAQSPRYKIIEKRQSVAFWCNPISGHATLYWYQQILGQGPKLLIQFQNNGVVDDSQLPKDRFSAERLKGVDSTLKIQPAKLEDSAVYLCASSLAGGKLFGELFFGEGSRLTVL.